These 20 T cell receptor beta chains were sequenced from one sample in a study of T cells in Graves' hyperthyroidism and ophthalmopathy. Using RNA transcripts as the source, TCR beta CDR3 regions were amplified. The TCR CDR3 first-round RT-PCR relied on the HTBI primer set. One entry per CDR3 protein results from TCRdb running MiXCR on the multiplex PCR reads. Among roughly 650,000 distinct CDR3 sequences listed, around 15% were seen once. The specimen sequenced was blood. The receptors shown here come from a woman in her 40s with Graves' ophthalmopathy.

This clonotype occurred many times. The chain couples TRBV10-3 to TRBJ1-1; TRBD1 matches at 7 bases. CDR3 length: 13 residues. The V segment lost 6 bases and the J segment 5 bases; nucleotides outside the gene matches: 6. The germline CDR1 and CDR2 sequences are ENHRY and SYGVKD. CDR3 in amino acids: CAIRPGGDTEAFF. CDR3 DNA sequence: TGTGCCATCAGGCCAGGGGGAGATACTGAAGCTTTCTTT.

This clonotype came up once. V gene TRBV29-1 combines with J gene TRBJ1-1; a weak D match, TRBD1 (6 bases). Germline V lookup: CDR1 SQVTM, CDR2 ANQGSEA. The CDR3 is 12 amino acids. V lost 3 bases to trimming and J lost 1 base, with 6 bases between them. CDR3 protein: CSVEGQNTEAFF. The CDR3 DNA is TGCAGCGTTGAGGGACAGAACACTGAAGCTTTCTTT. The full variable domain, rest sourced from reference TRBV29-1 and TRBJ1-1, is SAVISQKPSRDICQRGTSLTIQCQVDSQVTMMFWYRQQPGQSLTLIATANQGSEATYESGFVIDKFPISRPNLTFSTLTVSNMSPEDSSIYLCSVEGQNTEAFFGQGTRLTVV.

This clonotype was observed many times. The rearrangement joins TRBV30 to TRBJ2-7, with 7 bases that match TRBD1. V gave up 0 bases and J gave up 2 bases; unmatched junction bases: 7. The CDR3 has 15 amino acids. Germline lookup yields CDR1 GTSNPN and CDR2 SVGIG (reference sequence). CDR3 DNA: TGTGCCTGGAGTGTTAGCACCGACAGGGCCTACGAGCAGTACTTC. Translated: CAWSVSTDRAYEQYF.

Many counts were recorded for this clonotype. The CDR3 reads CASSAPVRGTSTNEKLFF. The CDR3, as DNA: TGTGCCAGCAGTGCCCCCGTTAGGGGTACCTCAACTAATGAAAAACTGTTTTTT. The chain couples TRBV2 to TRBJ1-4; maybe TRBD1 (5 bases). Germline CDR1 and CDR2: SNHLY and FYNNEI. This CDR3 is built from 18 residues. The ends were cut back, 4 bases at V and 0 bases at J, with 18 bases in the middle.

CDR3 region: CSVLAESYEQYF. The DNA of the CDR3 is TGCAGCGTTCTAGCGGAATCCTACGAGCAGTACTTC. The V and J genes are TRBV29-1 and TRBJ2-7, with 7 bases lining up with TRBD2. Trimming took 5 bases from V and 1 from J; bases not matched to a gene: 2. This CDR3 has 12 amino acids. Germline V gene lookup returns CDR1 SQVTM and CDR2 ANQGSEA.

The chain couples TRBV18 to TRBJ2-6; TRBD1 matches 9 bases. Germline loops: CDR1 KGHSH, CDR2 LQKENI. The CDR3 runs 18 residues. J was trimmed by 3 bases and V by 4 bases; bases with no gene match: 10. CDR3 loop: CASSRAGTGRDGANVLTF. The CDR3 region has the DNA TGTGCCAGCTCACGAGCCGGGACAGGGAGGGATGGGGCCAACGTCCTGACTTTC.

This clonotype was detected a few times. The J gene is TRBJ2-1, the V gene TRBV6-2 or TRBV6-3, with 12 bases identical to TRBD1. The germline CDR1 and CDR2 sequences are MNHEY and SVGEGT. Trimming cost V 7 bases and J 7 bases; bases outside gene matches: 8. CDR3 length: 15 amino acids. The CDR3 here is CASKVWDRGLNEQFF. Here the CDR3 DNA reads TGTGCCAGCAAAGTTTGGGACAGGGGGCTGAATGAGCAGTTCTTC.

This clonotype was seen at least ten times. The V call is TRBV28, the J call TRBJ2-3; 7 nucleotides align to TRBD2. The V and J ends lost 7 bases and 1 base, in that order; junction bases with no gene match: 8. Looked up from germline, CDR1 is MDHEN and CDR2 is SYDVKM. This CDR3 contains 15 residues. CDR3 amino acids: CASTGEGQRTDTQYF. The CDR3 nucleotides are TGTGCCAGCACCGGGGAGGGGCAGCGCACAGATACGCAGTATTTT.

The V and J genes are TRBV5-5 and TRBJ2-3, with TRBD2 identical over 7 bases. This CDR3 has 13 residues. Trimming took 5 bases from V and 6 from J; bases not matched to a gene: 6. Per germline, CDR1 SGHKS and CDR2 YYEKEE (reference sequence). The CDR3 spells CASRPDGGDTQYF. CDR3 DNA: TGTGCCAGCAGACCTGACGGGGGGGATACGCAGTATTTT.

This clonotype was detected only a few times. The gene calls are TRBV30 and TRBJ2-1, with TRBD2 identical over 9 bases. This CDR3 contains 13 residues. CDR1 and CDR2 from the germline V gene are GTSNPN and SVGIG (reference sequence). Trimming took 8 bases from V and 7 from J; bases not matched to a gene: 9. The CDR3 reads CARQRGAGNEQFF. CDR3 nucleotides: TGTGCCCGCCAGCGGGGGGCTGGAAATGAGCAGTTCTTC.

The chain employs TRBV10-3 and TRBJ1-1; 7 nucleotides align to TRBD1. The CDR3 totals 15 residues. V shed 5 bases and J 1 base; nucleotides not matched to a gene: 7. CDR1 and CDR2 from the germline V gene are ENHRY and SYGVKD. The CDR3 sequence: CAISSSGTENTEAFF. CDR3 in DNA: TGTGCCATCAGTAGCTCCGGGACAGAGAACACTGAAGCTTTCTTT.

This clonotype was observed a few times. The V call is TRBV29-1, the J call TRBJ2-1; D gene uncertain. This CDR3 contains 12 residues. CDR1 and CDR2 (germline): SQVTM, ANQGSEA. V was cut by 4 bases and J by 5 bases, with 9 bases left in between. The CDR3 coding sequence is TGCAGCGTTGTGGGGATCCACAATGAGCAGTTCTTC. This translates into CSVVGIHNEQFF.

This clonotype showed up many times. The rearrangement uses TRBV7-8 and TRBJ2-5; TRBD1 matches at 7 bases. CDR3 size: 15 residues. CDR1 SGHVS and CDR2 FQNEAQ come from the germline V gene. V lost 1 base and J lost 5; bases outside the gene matches: 7. This CDR3 reads CASSLVETGWETQYF. CDR3 nucleotides: TGTGCCAGCAGCTTAGTTGAGACAGGGTGGGAGACCCAGTACTTC.

This clonotype has ten or more counts. The gene calls are TRBV30 and TRBJ2-6; D gene ambiguous. The germline gives CDR1 GTSNPN, CDR2 SVGIG (reference sequence). The CDR3 runs 14 residues. V lost 0 bases and J 0 bases, leaving 3 bases between the germline ends. CDR3 sequence reads: CAWSVTSGANVLTF. Written as DNA, the CDR3 is TGTGCCTGGAGTGTTACCTCTGGGGCCAACGTCCTGACTTTC.

This clonotype was found many times. The chain has TRBV5-1 and TRBJ2-1; D uncertain. This CDR3 is built from 12 residues. V was trimmed by 5 bases and J by 3 bases, leaving 6 bases between them. CDR1 SGHRS and CDR2 YFSETQ come from the germline V gene. The CDR3 loop reads CASRRYYNEQFF. CDR3 DNA sequence: TGCGCCAGCAGACGATACTACAATGAGCAGTTCTTC.

This clonotype was picked up many times. The chain uses TRBV7-9 and TRBJ1-5, with unresolved D. The CDR3 extends over 15 amino acids. Germline lookup yields CDR1 SEHNR and CDR2 FQNEAQ (reference sequence). Trimming took off 1 base at V and 0 bases at J, with 7 bases between the two ends. The CDR3 DNA reads as TGTGCCAGCAGCTTAGGGGGTTATAGCAATCAGCCCCAGCATTTT. Translated, it gives CASSLGGYSNQPQHF.

In this sample, this clonotype turned up many times. This chain links TRBV20-1 with TRBJ2-7, with D possibly being TRBD1 (5 bases). The germline V gene has CDR1 DFQATT and CDR2 SNEGSKA (reference sequence). The CDR3 totals 13 residues. Between the trimmed V and J ends, which lost 6 bases and 3 bases, there was a span of 15 bases. CDR3 region: CSAPSGHNYEQYF. In nucleotides, the CDR3 is TGCAGTGCACCCTCCGGACACAACTACGAGCAGTACTTC.

The chain couples TRBV15 to TRBJ2-1; weak D call: TRBD2 (6 bases). The germline V and J ends were trimmed by 5 bases and 5 bases, with 16 bases remaining between them. This CDR3 spans 15 amino acids. Germline CDR1 and CDR2: LNHNV and YYDKDF (reference sequence). CDR3 sequence: CATSGLGGDDNEQFF. The CDR3, as DNA: TGTGCCACCAGCGGACTGGGGGGAGACGACAATGAGCAGTTCTTC. Full variable domain (rest looked up from reference TRBV15 and TRBJ2-1): DAMVIQNPRYQVTQFGKPVTLSCSQTLNHNVMYWYQQKSSQAPKLLFHYYDKDFNNEADTPDNFQSRRPNTSFCFLDIRSPGLGDTAMYLCATSGLGGDDNEQFFGPGTRLTVL.

This clonotype was recorded many times. The chain links TRBV2 to TRBJ2-3, with D perhaps given as TRBD1 or TRBD2 (5 bases each). CDR1 and CDR2 from the germline V gene are SNHLY and FYNNEI. The CDR3 contains 16 residues. V lost 5 bases and J lost 0, with 15 bases in between. The CDR3 loop is CASSPPGPRSTDTQYF. CDR3 bases: TGTGCCAGCAGTCCTCCGGGACCGAGGAGCACAGATACGCAGTATTTT.

This clonotype came up a few times. The CDR3 DNA sequence: TGCGCCAGCAGCTTAACAGGGACGGAAAAACTGTTTTTT. Protein: CASSLTGTEKLFF. The gene calls are TRBV5-1 and TRBJ1-4, with D perhaps matching TRBD1 (6 bases). There are 13 residues in the CDR3. Germline V lookup: CDR1 SGHRS, CDR2 YFSETQ. The V end lost 2 bases, the J end lost 8 bases, and 10 bases lay between the germline ends.